This is a list of T cell receptor beta chains from one sample in a study of tissue T cells after allogeneic stem cell transplantation. Measured with immunoSEQ multiplex PCR; TCRdb has only the in-frame clones, and not every one. The sample holds around 4,000 clones; 65% to 75% are singletons and the top ten take approximately 9.1%. This specimen consisted of left colon tissue, obtained at autopsy. Receptors originate from a woman aged 18 to 49 with breast cancer. CDR3s include the opening cysteine and the closing phenylalanine or tryptophan.

TRBV2	TRBJ2-3	CASSDGDKTSTDTQYF
TRBV19	TRBJ1-1	CASSIKGDTEAFF
TRBV3-1/TRBV3-2	TRBJ2-7	CASLGQGAYEQYF
TRBV14	TRBJ2-7	CASSQVSYGGYEQYF
TRBV5-5	TRBJ2-7	CASSRIGTYASYEQYF
TRBV5-4	TRBJ2-5	CASNRGGQGQETQYF
TRBV5-6	TRBJ1-2	CASSYEGTGAIYGYTF
TRBV9	TRBJ2-5	CASSAPGEETQYF
TRBV3-1/TRBV3-2	TRBJ1-3	CASRRGSSGNTIYF
TRBV16	TRBJ2-3	CASSRMEGDTQYF
TRBV7-2	TRBJ2-5	CASSLRAGVYGETQYF
TRBV30	TRBJ1-6	CAWTASNSPLHF
TRBV10-3	TRBJ2-3	CAISETSGRANPDTQYF
TRBV10-3	TRBJ2-7	CAISEYQTYEQYF
TRBV7-2	TRBJ1-3	CASTPSHSGNTIYF
TRBV5-4	TRBJ2-7	CASSLKLAGAQQYF
TRBV3-1/TRBV3-2	TRBJ2-3	CASSQAYTQYF
TRBV7-2	TRBJ2-2	CASSPRLEYTGELFF
TRBV10-3	TRBJ2-2	CAISESGTSGDTGELFF